Shown below are 2 T cell receptor beta chains from a single sample sequenced in a study of siplizumab effects on memory and regulatory T cells (dated by TCRdb to about 2019). Preparation of the library involved the immunoSEQ multiplex PCR assay. In its TCRdb copy, this immuneACCESS table keeps in-frame sequences only and misses some clones. Where compared with another copy, unresolved V genes explain less than half of these, and the others have no known cause. This sample comprises 55,000 to 70,000 clones, approximately 95% of them detected only once. Clones ranked in the top ten supply about two fifths of the sample. Material for sequencing was CD8+ T cells sorted from blood. All receptors come from a human donor in good health.

The chain links TRBV4-2 to TRBJ2-1; TRBD2 agrees at 12 bases. This CDR3 is built from 17 residues. Germline CDR1 is LGHNA and CDR2 is YNFKEQ. J was trimmed by 15 bases and V by 4 bases; bases with no gene match: 19. This CDR3 reads CASSPQRHGLAGPPGFF. DNA of the CDR3: TGTGCCAGCAGCCCCCAACGTCATGGACTAGCGGGACCGCCTGGGTTCTTC.

The rearrangement joins TRBV11-3 to TRBJ2-7; D is uncertain. Trimming removed 5 bases at V and 6 bases at J, with 20 bases between. Germline CDR1 and CDR2: SGHNT and YENEEA. The CDR3 runs to 15 residues. In DNA form, the CDR3 reads TGTGCCAGCAGCCCTACGGCGACTTTGCGGCCCGAGCAGTACTTC. Translating it yields CASSPTATLRPEQYF. Combining the CDR3 with reference TRBV11-3 and TRBJ2-7 gives the whole variable domain EAGVVQSPRYKIIEKKQPVAFWCNPISGHNTLYWYLQNLGQGPELLIRYENEEAVDDSQLPKDRFSAERLKGVDSTLKIQPAELGDSAVYLCASSPTATLRPEQYFGPGTRLTVT.